This T cell receptor beta chain was identified in a study of cytomegalovirus exposure and HLA in healthy donors. Vbeta (60) and Jbeta (13) primers were used in the PCR. Sequencing used immunoSEQ multiplex PCR; TCRdb keeps in-frame clones, though not all of them. This sample carries about 150,000 clones, about 74% of them seen once, and the ten largest clones take around 1.7%. The CDR3 is 16 residues long. V was pared by 3 bases and J by 2 bases, with 16 bases between. Per the germline V gene, CDR1 is KGHSH and CDR2 is LQKENI. For this clone: What it binds is not known.

Study results and limitations: Presence/absence analyses supposed approximately even sequencing depth among donors.

V gene TRBV18 combines with J gene TRBJ1-2; D gene ambiguous. This clonotype was sampled from a woman between 40 and 50 years old in good health and CMV-seronegative. The sample comprised PBMCs. The CDR3 DNA reads as TGTGCCAGCTCACCTTATCTTCGGGAGAGCAACTATGGCTACACCTTC. Protein sequence: CASSPYLRESNYGYTF. The full variable domain, with the rest looked up from reference TRBV18 and TRBJ1-2, is NAGVMQNPRHLVRRRGQEARLRCSPMKGHSHVYWYRQLPEEGLKFMVYLQKENIIDESGMPKERFSAEFPKEGPSILRIQQVVRGDSAAYFCASSPYLRESNYGYTFGSGTRLTVV.